This T cell receptor (beta chain) emerged from a study of cytomegalovirus exposure and HLA in healthy donors. General observations from the study: The majority of TCR sequences were rare, yet some public TCRs appeared in many donors. In vitro assays verified that three CMV-associated chains recognized CMV antigens specifically. A later analysis showed TCR association rates differing by HLA locus, peaking at DRB1 and lowest at HLA-C.

PCR primers comprised 60 Vbeta and 13 Jbeta primers. Produced via immunoSEQ multiplex PCR; TCRdb's table is partial and in-frame only. The data show about 130,000 clones, around two thirds seen once. Details on this clone: Antigen specificity is unknown.

The CDR3 runs 13 residues. The V and J ends lost 4 bases and 3 bases, in that order; junction bases with no gene match: 3. The receptor's source is a man aged 55 to 70 in good health and CMV-seropositive. The sequenced sample was PBMCs. The gene calls are TRBV5-3 and TRBJ2-7; 8 bases are shared with TRBD1. TRBV5-3 is annotated as an ORF whose role is uncertain. CDR3 region: CARSHRGIYEQYF. CDR3 in DNA: TGTGCCAGAAGCCACAGGGGGATCTACGAGCAGTACTTC.